There are a few counts of the clone carrying this TCR beta chain. The antigen is unknown. The data were obtained in a study of beta chain features in type 1 diabetes. Study results and limitations: Moderately but significantly shorter TCRB CDR3s were found in Type 1 diabetes patients in all four CD4+ subsets.

The CDR3 has 13 amino acids. Germline lookup yields CDR1 SGHAT and CDR2 FQNNGV. Between the trimmed V and J ends, which lost 5 bases and 5 bases, there was a span of 12 bases. The whole isolated RNA underwent reverse transcription, so sequencing captured expressed TCRB transcripts. The repertoire was sequenced with immunoSEQ multiplex PCR; TCRdb's copy has only in-frame clones and lacks some. This table holds 600,000 or so clones, over 12% found once. This rearrangement joins TRBV11-2 to TRBJ1-1; the D gene is possibly TRBD1 (6 bases). The source of this sequence is a man younger than 30 with type 1 diabetes. Material: naive CD4+ T cells from blood. Written as DNA, the CDR3 is TGTGCCAGCAGCCCCCAAACAGGGACTGAAGCTTTCTTT. This codes for CASSPQTGTEAFF. Filled out from reference TRBV11-2 and TRBJ1-1, the complete variable domain reads EAGVAQSPRYKIIEKRQSVAFWCNPISGHATLYWYQQILGQGPKLLIQFQNNGVVDDSQLPKDRFSAERLKGVDSTLKIQPAKLEDSAVYLCASSPQTGTEAFFGQGTRLTVV.